These 21 T cell receptor beta chains share one sample of origin, sequenced in a study of T cells in women clearing cervical HPV infection. Libraries were prepared by immunoSEQ multiplex PCR; TCRdb keeps only in-frame clonotypes and omits some of them. The sample features 30,000 to 35,000 clones, with 1.4% in its top ten. Sequencing used blood buffy coat. These receptors all come from a woman between 18 and 70 years old with a cervical HPV16 infection that either progressed to CIN3+ or cleared (not recorded which).

On this clone itself: The read gets to within 3 residues of the CDR3 end, and the germline J gene fills in the rest. The chain carries TRBV18 and TRBJ2-7; perhaps TRBD1 as D (5 bases). The CDR3 extends over 15 amino acids. Deletions cut 1 base from V and 0 bases from J, with 10 bases between. The V gene's germline CDR1 is KGHSH and CDR2 LQKENI. CDR3 DNA, as far as it was read: TGTGCCAGCTCACCACGGACACAGAGCTCCTACGAG. It codes for CASSPRTQSSYE. The full CDR3 protein is CASSPRTQSSYEQYF.

Notes on this clone: The CDR3 extends 3 residues past the end of the read, so its final part is completed from the germline J gene. J is TRBJ2-3 and V is TRBV20-1; 8 bases align to TRBD2. With 2 bases clipped from V and 6 bases from J, the junction kept 7 bases outside the gene matches. Germline CDR1 is DFQATT and CDR2 is SNEGSKA (reference sequence). This CDR3 comprises 14 residues. The CDR3 DNA, read in part, is TGCAGTGCTAGAAGCGGGAGACTTGGGGATACG. It specifies CSARSGRLGDT. In full, the CDR3 reads CSARSGRLGDTQYF.

Concerning this clone: The sequence runs out 3 residues before the end of the CDR3; the remainder is reconstructed from the germline J gene. The chain has TRBV14 and TRBJ1-1, with D perhaps TRBD1 (6 bases). V was shortened by 4 bases and J by 4 bases, with 16 bases between the two germline ends. There are 15 residues in the CDR3. Germline loops: CDR1 SGHDN, CDR2 FVKESK. Partial CDR3 DNA: TGTGCCAGCAGCCCTAGCTCGGGCAGGGGCACTGAA. Translating it yields CASSPSSGRGTE. In full, the CDR3 is CASSPSSGRGTEAFF.

Notes on this clone: The CDR3 end is not reached by the read, which stops 3 residues before it; the germline J gene fills it in. The chain combines TRBV5-1 with TRBJ2-3, with D perhaps TRBD2 (6 bases). Germline CDR1 is SGHRS and CDR2 is YFSETQ. The CDR3 runs 16 residues. The CDR3 region is CASSLSYGGRGETQYF. CDR3 DNA (partial): TGCGCCAGCAGCTTGTCTTATGGGGGGAGAGGAGAGACG.

The CDR3 region is CASSLYRAYSPLHF. The covered CDR3 bases are TGTGCCAGCAGCTTGTACAGGGCGTATTCACCC. The chain carries TRBV5-4 and TRBJ1-6; D may be TRBD1 (6 bases). The read comes to an end 3 residues before the CDR3 does, leaving the germline J gene to fill in the end. CDR3 length: 14 amino acids. V was cut by 1 base and J by 8 bases, with 10 bases left in between. Germline V gene sequence: CDR1 SGHNT, CDR2 YYREEE (reference sequence).

About this clone: The CDR3 end is not reached by the read, which stops 3 residues before it; the germline J gene fills it in. This chain joins TRBV28 and TRBJ2-7, with 8 bases aligning to TRBD1. The CDR3 is 14 residues long. Losses at the gene ends were 2 bases for V and 3 bases for J; bases not matched to a gene: 3. Germline CDR1 reads MDHEN; CDR2 reads SYDVKM. CDR3 residues: CASSLGDRYYEQYF. Partial CDR3 DNA: TGTGCCAGCAGTTTAGGGGACAGGTACTACGAG.

Regarding this clone: Sequencing ends 3 residues short of the CDR3 end; the germline J gene provides the rest. The chain carries TRBV5-1 and TRBJ2-3; D is perhaps TRBD2 (6 bases). CDR1 is SGHRS and CDR2 is YFSETQ in the germline V gene. This CDR3 spans 14 amino acids. The part of the CDR3 DNA that was read is TGCGCCAGCAGCTTTAGTCTAGCGACGGAGACG. This sequence encodes CASSFSLATET. The full CDR3 sequence reads CASSFSLATETQYF. The full variable domain, in which reference TRBV5-1 and TRBJ2-3 provide the parts outside the CDR3, is KAGVTQTPRYLIKTRGQQVTLSCSPISGHRSVSWYQQTPGQGLQFLFEYFSETQRNKGNFPGRFSGRQFSNSRSEMNVSTLELGDSALYLCASSFSLATETQYFGPGTRLTVL.

With regard to this clone: The CDR3 end falls 3 residues outside the read, so it is completed with the germline J gene. The chain carries TRBV6-1 and TRBJ2-7; D perhaps matches TRBD1 (5 bases). The CDR3 has 15 residues. V gave up 4 bases and J gave up 3 bases, with 16 bases separating them. CDR1 MNHNS and CDR2 SASEGT come from the germline V gene. The CDR3 reads CASSGRRAADYEQYF. The part of the CDR3 DNA that was read is TGTGCCAGCAGTGGACGCAGGGCAGCAGACTACGAG.

On this clone itself: Read coverage stops 3 residues before the CDR3 terminus; the germline J gene supplies the remainder. This chain links TRBV20-1 with TRBJ1-1, with 9 bases aligning to TRBD1. The germline V gene encodes CDR1 DFQATT and CDR2 SNEGSKA (reference sequence). The V and J ends lost 2 bases and 4 bases, in that order; junction bases with no gene match: 11. The length of the CDR3 is 16 residues. CDR3 in amino acids: CSARPATGGGSTEAFF. The DNA read from the CDR3 is TGCAGTGCTAGACCGGCCACAGGGGGCGGGAGCACTGAA.

Incomplete CDR3 DNA: TGTGCCTGGAGGACGGGACAGGGGGTTGGGCAGCCC. This sequence encodes CAWRTGQGVGQP. The entire CDR3 sequence reads CAWRTGQGVGQPQHF. This chain joins TRBV30 and TRBJ1-5; 11 bases are a match to TRBD1. The CDR3 extends 3 residues past the end of the read, so its final part is completed from the germline J gene. The length of the CDR3 is 15 residues. Germline CDR1 GTSNPN, CDR2 SVGIG (reference sequence). The J segment lost 7 bases and the V segment lost 3 bases, leaving 8 bases of the junction unmatched.

As regards this clone: Read data end 3 residues before the CDR3 end; the end is taken from the germline J gene. The gene calls are TRBV18 and TRBJ2-3, with 7 positions matching TRBD2. Germline V gene lookup returns CDR1 KGHSH and CDR2 LQKENI. The CDR3 length is 16 residues. The DNA read from the CDR3 is TGTGCCAGCTCCCGCAACCCCGGGGGGACCAAGGAGCCG. As protein: CASSRNPGGTKEP. The complete CDR3 sequence is CASSRNPGGTKEPQYF.

Turning to this clone: The read terminates 3 residues ahead of where the CDR3 ends, so the germline J gene completes it. The chain couples TRBV28 to TRBJ2-5; 7 nucleotides align to TRBD1. CDR1 is MDHEN, CDR2 SYDVKM, per germline. The CDR3 sequence is 13 residues long. Unmatched junction bases numbered 3, after V lost 6 bases and J lost 2 bases. The CDR3 is CASSRTGQETQYF. CDR3 DNA (partial): TGTGCCAGCAGCCGGACAGGACAAGAGACC.

Concerning this clone itself: The CDR3 end lies 3 residues beyond the end of the read and is filled in from the germline J gene. The rearrangement uses TRBV5-4 and TRBJ2-5; 16 bases agree with TRBD2. Germline CDR1 SGHNT, CDR2 YYREEE (reference sequence). The CDR3 is 16 residues long. J gave up 2 bases and V 4 bases, and 2 bases lay outside the gene matches. The part of the CDR3 DNA that was read is TGTGCCAGCAGCCTGGGACTAGCGGGGGGGCAAGAGACC. It specifies CASSLGLAGGQET. In full, the CDR3 reads CASSLGLAGGQETQYF.

A note on this clone: The CDR3 end lies 3 residues beyond the end of the read and is filled in from the germline J gene. The chain combines TRBV6-1 with TRBJ1-2; D perhaps matches TRBD1 (5 bases). The CDR3 length is 16 residues. Per the germline V gene, CDR1 is MNHNS and CDR2 is SASEGT. Trimming removed 4 bases at V and 7 bases at J, with 22 bases between. CDR3 DNA (partial): TGTGCCAGCAGTGCCCGTACCTCGGAGGGGAAGAGTGGC. Translated, it gives CASSARTSEGKSG. The whole CDR3 protein reads CASSARTSEGKSGYTF.

The part of the CDR3 DNA that was read is TGTGCCAGCAGTGAAGGGGGGCCCGTCGAA. This gives the protein CASSEGGPVE. The CDR3 as a whole reads CASSEGGPVEAFF. The chain carries TRBV6-1 and TRBJ1-1; possibly TRBD1 for D (6 bases). The CDR3 extends 3 residues past the end of the read, so its final part is completed from the germline J gene. Germline V gene data show CDR1 as MNHNS and CDR2 as SASEGT. This CDR3 spans 13 amino acids.

For this clone: From the germline J gene comes the end of the CDR3, since the read stops 3 residues before it. V is TRBV20-1 and J is TRBJ1-1, with D tentatively TRBD1 (5 bases). Germline V CDR1 and CDR2: DFQATT, SNEGSKA (reference sequence). This CDR3 spans 13 amino acids. With 4 bases removed from V and 5 bases from J, the gap between germline ends came to 14 bases. CDR3 bases read: TGCAGTGCTACCGGGCCTCGGGGGACTGAA. It specifies CSATGPRGTE. The CDR3, in full, reads CSATGPRGTEAFF.

Note on this clone: The read stops 3 residues short of the end of the CDR3; the missing end is completed from the germline J gene. This chain uses TRBV19 with TRBJ2-7; D is undetermined. CDR3 size: 15 residues. V lost 3 bases to trimming and J lost 2 bases, with 14 bases between them. Germline V CDR1 and CDR2: LNHDA, SQIVND (reference sequence). Here the CDR3 reads CASSIVSGKAYEQYF. The sequenced CDR3 bases are TGTGCCAGTAGTATTGTGTCAGGTAAAGCCTACGAG.

To note about this clone: The read terminates 3 residues ahead of where the CDR3 ends, so the germline J gene completes it. This sequence joins TRBV5-1 and TRBJ1-1; D gene unclear. Deletions cut 5 bases from V and 1 base from J, with 12 bases between. The CDR3 has 14 amino acids. Germline loops: CDR1 SGHRS, CDR2 YFSETQ. This CDR3 is CASRRAVSNTEAFF. Incomplete CDR3 DNA: TGCGCCAGCAGAAGGGCTGTCTCGAACACTGAA.

Of note for this clone: Read sequence stops 3 residues before the CDR3 end, and the germline J gene provides the missing end. The J gene is TRBJ2-5, the V gene TRBV29-1; tentatively, D is TRBD2 (5 bases). V shed 1 base and J shed 3 bases, with 9 bases lying between them. The CDR3 covers 13 residues. Germline assignment: CDR1 SQVTM and CDR2 ANQGSEA. The CDR3 here is CSVEGLAKETQYF. The CDR3 DNA, read in part, is TGCAGCGTTGAAGGCCTAGCTAAAGAGACC.

Worth noting for this clone: The CDR3 goes on 3 residues after the read ends, and that part is filled in from the germline J gene. The chain joins TRBV7-6 to TRBJ2-1; D is unresolved. Trimming took off 4 bases at V and 6 bases at J, with 4 bases between the two ends. Germline V lookup: CDR1 SGHVS, CDR2 FNYEAQ. The CDR3 length is 11 residues. Incomplete CDR3 DNA: TGTGCCAGCAGCTCGGGCAATGAG. It specifies CASSSGNE. The CDR3 in its entirety is CASSSGNEQFF. Full variable domain (remainder filled in from reference TRBV7-6 and TRBJ2-1): GAGVSQSPRYKVTKRGQDVALRCDPISGHVSLYWYRQALGQGPEFLTYFNYEAQQDKSGLPNDRFSAERPEGSISTLTIQRTEQRDSAMYRCASSSGNEQFFGPGTRLTVL.

With respect to this clone: The CDR3 goes on 3 residues after the read ends, and that part is filled in from the germline J gene. The chain employs TRBV5-1 and TRBJ2-7, with a weak D call TRBD1 (5 bases). The ends were cut back, 0 bases at V and 1 base at J, with 8 bases in the middle. Germline CDR1 SGHRS, CDR2 YFSETQ. The CDR3 spans 14 residues. The CDR3 region is CASSLDRRSYEQYF. The sequenced CDR3 bases are TGCGCCAGCAGCTTGGACAGGAGATCCTACGAG. The entire variable domain, with the rest obtained from reference TRBV5-1 and TRBJ2-7, is as follows: KAGVTQTPRYLIKTRGQQVTLSCSPISGHRSVSWYQQTPGQGLQFLFEYFSETQRNKGNFPGRFSGRQFSNSRSEMNVSTLELGDSALYLCASSLDRRSYEQYFGPGTRLTVT.